This entry lists 21 T cell receptor beta chains sequenced from one sample in a study of T cell clonality in common variable immunodeficiency. Repertoires were generated with immunoSEQ multiplex PCR, while TCRdb's copy carries only in-frame clones and drops some. Observed in the sample are about 47,000 clones, none of them singletons. Sequenced input: peripheral blood mononuclear cells. All receptors derive from a person between 18 and 75 years old in good health.

Turning to this clone: Read sequence stops 3 residues before the CDR3 end, and the germline J gene provides the missing end. The rearrangement joins TRBV5-1 to TRBJ2-1, with 9 bases aligning to TRBD2. This CDR3 contains 16 residues. J lost 1 base, V lost 0 bases, and 2 bases had no gene match. Germline V CDR1 and CDR2: SGHRS, YFSETQ. The CDR3 DNA, read in part, is TGCGCCAGCAGCTTGGGGGGACTAGCTTCCTACAATGAG. Its protein product is CASSLGGLASYNE. The CDR3, in full, reads CASSLGGLASYNEQFF.

In this sample, this clone turned up many times. The read finishes 3 residues shy of the CDR3 end, and the germline J gene is used to complete it. This chain links TRBV23-1 with TRBJ2-2; TRBD2 matches at 9 bases. TRBV23-1 is reported as an ORF; its role is uncertain. The J segment lost 3 bases and the V segment lost 0 bases, leaving 5 bases of the junction unmatched. The CDR3 is 17 residues long. This CDR3 reads CASSQSSSGADTGELFF. The DNA read from the CDR3 is TGCGCCAGCAGTCAATCCTCTAGCGGGGCCGACACCGGGGAG.

The table lists this clone with many counts. CDR3 residues: CASSLGQGVWSPLHF. The CDR3 bases that were read are TGCGCCAGCAGCTTGGGACAGGGGGTTTGGTCACCC. V is TRBV5-1 and J is TRBJ1-6; 9 nucleotides line up with TRBD1. The CDR3 end lies 3 residues beyond the end of the read and is filled in from the germline J gene. This CDR3 has 15 residues. Per germline, CDR1 SGHRS and CDR2 YFSETQ. After removal of 0 bases from V and 10 bases from J, the junction contained 5 bases not matched to a gene. The full variable domain, in which reference TRBV5-1 and TRBJ1-6 provide the parts outside the CDR3, is KAGVTQTPRYLIKTRGQQVTLSCSPISGHRSVSWYQQTPGQGLQFLFEYFSETQRNKGNFPGRFSGRQFSNSRSEMNVSTLELGDSALYLCASSLGQGVWSPLHFGNGTRLTVT.

This clone has ten or more counts. The read is 3 residues too short to cover the CDR3 end, so that end is filled in from the germline J gene. The chain employs TRBV29-1 and TRBJ1-1; perhaps TRBD1 as D (5 bases). CDR1 is SQVTM, CDR2 ANQGSEA, per germline. This CDR3 has 13 amino acids. V was clipped by 7 bases and J by 0 bases, with 12 bases between them. Partial CDR3 DNA: TGCAGCGGGACCGGACACCTGAACACTGAA. Translated: CSGTGHLNTE. Given in full, the CDR3 is CSGTGHLNTEAFF.

Many counts were recorded for this clone. The sequence runs out 3 residues before the end of the CDR3; the remainder is reconstructed from the germline J gene. This chain links TRBV5-6 with TRBJ2-3; 11 positions match TRBD2. The CDR3 is 14 amino acids. In germline, CDR1 is SGHDT, CDR2 YYEEEE. J lost 6 bases, V lost 0 bases, and 0 bases had no gene match. CDR3 bases read: TGTGCCAGCAGCTTGGGACTAGCGGGGGATACG. Its translation is CASSLGLAGDT. The entire CDR3 protein reads CASSLGLAGDTQYF.

This clone showed up many times. The read terminates 3 residues before the CDR3 end, so the remaining end is supplied by the germline J gene. V and J are TRBV5-1 and TRBJ1-1; tentatively, D is TRBD1 (6 bases). Germline V lookup: CDR1 SGHRS, CDR2 YFSETQ. The CDR3 is 17 amino acids. CDR3 bases read: TGCGCCAGCAGCCCCTCCCCTCTAGCGGGGGGGCGGTATGAG. Translated, it gives CASSPSPLAGGRYE. The entire CDR3 protein is CASSPSPLAGGRYEAFF. The variable domain in full, completed from reference TRBV5-1 and TRBJ1-1, reads KAGVTQTPRYLIKTRGQQVTLSCSPISGHRSVSWYQQTPGQGLQFLFEYFSETQRNKGNFPGRFSGRQFSNSRSEMNVSTLELGDSALYLCASSPSPLAGGRYEAFFGQGTRLTVV.

Many counts were recorded for this clone. The CDR3: CASSRQLGGDRDYEQYF. CDR3 bases read: TGTGCCAGCAGCCGCCAACTCGGTGGGGACAGGGACTACGAG. The V call is TRBV4-2, the J call TRBJ2-7; 9 bases align to TRBD1. The sequenced fragment ends 3 residues before the CDR3 boundary, so the rest is inferred from the germline J gene. Germline CDR1 reads LGHNA; CDR2 reads YNFKEQ. This CDR3 has 17 residues. Trimming at V came to 4 bases and at J to 3 bases, leaving 13 bases not matched to a gene.

In this sample, this clone turned up many times. Sequencing ends 3 residues short of the CDR3 end; the germline J gene provides the rest. The chain carries TRBV7-2 and TRBJ1-1, with 8 bases lining up with TRBD1. Unmatched junction bases numbered 5, after V lost 2 bases and J lost 6 bases. CDR3 size: 14 residues. Germline CDR1 SGHTA, CDR2 FQGNSA. CDR3 sequence reads: CASSLQGAVAEAFF. CDR3 DNA (partial): TGTGCCAGCAGCTTACAGGGGGCAGTGGCTGAA.

This clone has just a few counts. The read ends 3 residues shy of where the CDR3 ends; the end is completed using the germline J gene. V is TRBV7-9 and J is TRBJ2-1; weak D call: TRBD2 (7 bases). The CDR3 covers 15 residues. V was shortened by 1 base and J by 7 bases, with 14 bases between the two germline ends. Germline CDR1 reads SEHNR; CDR2 reads FQNEAQ (reference sequence). The DNA read from the CDR3 is TGTGCCAGCAGCTTAGTGGGGGGGCCGAGGAATGAG. This sequence encodes CASSLVGGPRNE. The whole CDR3 sequence reads CASSLVGGPRNEQFF.

This clone was counted many times. Read coverage stops 3 residues before the CDR3 terminus; the germline J gene supplies the remainder. V is TRBV19 and J is TRBJ2-7, with 7 bases fitting TRBD1. V was clipped by 0 bases and J by 3 bases; unmatched bases: 14. The CDR3 consists of 18 residues. From germline, CDR1 is LNHDA and CDR2 SQIVND (reference sequence). CDR3 DNA (partial): TGTGCCAGTAGTATAGAATCGGTAGCAGGGGGAAAGTTCTACGAG. It is translated as CASSIESVAGGKFYE. The CDR3 in its entirety is CASSIESVAGGKFYEQYF.

This clone showed up many times. With the read ending 3 residues before the CDR3 end, the germline J gene is used to fill in that end. The chain employs TRBV4-1 and TRBJ2-5, with D possibly being TRBD2 (6 bases). The CDR3 runs to 14 residues. Germline-derived CDR1 and CDR2 are MGHRA and YSYEKL. Trimming cost V 3 bases and J 1 base, with 9 bases left between them. Here the CDR3 reads CASSHRTIQETQYF. CDR3 DNA, as far as it was read: TGCGCCAGCAGCCATAGGACTATCCAAGAGACC.

This clone was counted many times. Sequencing ends 3 residues short of the CDR3 end; the germline J gene provides the rest. V usage is TRBV11-3 and J usage is TRBJ2-5; D perhaps matches TRBD1 (5 bases). The ends were cut back, 3 bases at V and 7 bases at J, with 12 bases in the middle. This CDR3 spans 13 amino acids. Germline CDR1 is SGHNT and CDR2 is YENEEA. The CDR3 region is CASSFSAQGTQYF. The covered CDR3 bases are TGTGCCAGCAGCTTTTCGGCCCAGGGGACC.

Ten or more counts support this clone. The read terminates 3 residues before the CDR3 end, so the remaining end is supplied by the germline J gene. The chain couples TRBV30 to TRBJ2-3, with D maybe TRBD1 (5 bases). In germline, CDR1 is GTSNPN, CDR2 SVGIG (reference sequence). The germline V and J ends were trimmed by 0 bases and 4 bases, with 8 bases remaining between them. CDR3 length equals 13 residues. Partial CDR3 DNA: TGTGCCTGGAGTGTACAAGGGGCAGATACG. Translated: CAWSVQGADT. The entire CDR3 is CAWSVQGADTQYF.

This clone was seen a handful of times. Read sequence stops 3 residues before the CDR3 end, and the germline J gene provides the missing end. This rearrangement joins TRBV2 to TRBJ1-2; a weak D match, TRBD1 (6 bases). The CDR3 loop spans 13 amino acids. CDR1 SNHLY and CDR2 FYNNEI come from the germline V gene. The part of the CDR3 DNA that was read is TGTGCCAGCACCATGGACTGGACAGATACC. Translation: CASTMDWTDT. The full CDR3 is CASTMDWTDTYTF.

Many counts were recorded for this clone. The read ends 3 residues early relative to the CDR3; the germline J gene fills the gap. This chain connects TRBV19 to TRBJ2-2; 11 bases are shared with TRBD2. This CDR3 has 17 residues. Germline V CDR1 and CDR2: LNHDA, SQIVND (reference sequence). The V segment lost 3 bases and the J segment 6 bases; nucleotides outside the gene matches: 9. The DNA read from the CDR3 is TGTGCCAGTAGTATGGCTAGCGGGGGGCGGGAGTCCGGGGAG. Its protein product is CASSMASGGRESGE. The entire CDR3 is CASSMASGGRESGELFF.

This clone was recorded at least ten times. The CDR3 is cut off 3 residues early in the read; its end comes from the germline J gene. The genes are TRBV20-1 and TRBJ1-2; D gene ambiguous. The germline V gene has CDR1 DFQATT and CDR2 SNEGSKA (reference sequence). V lost 6 bases and J 1 base, leaving 3 bases between the germline ends. The CDR3 length is 10 residues. The CDR3 loop is CSAYNYGYTF. CDR3 bases read: TGCAGTGCCTATAACTATGGC.

This clone was detected many times. The read ends 3 residues early relative to the CDR3; the germline J gene fills the gap. The same CDR3 can be traced to other DNA sequences in this sample. The chain recombines TRBV7-9 with TRBJ1-2; D perhaps matches TRBD1 (5 bases). This CDR3 is built from 12 residues. Germline assignment: CDR1 SEHNR and CDR2 FQNEAQ (reference sequence). Trimming left V 5 bases short and J 6 bases short, with 10 bases between. CDR3 residues: CASSLDRDGYTF. The CDR3 bases that were read are TGTGCCAGCAGCCTCGACAGAGATGGC.

The sample holds many counts of this clone. Sequencing ends 3 residues short of the CDR3 end; the germline J gene provides the rest. V usage is TRBV6-2 or TRBV6-3 and J usage is TRBJ2-3, with D perhaps matching TRBD1 or TRBD2 (5 bases each). The germline V gene has CDR1 MNHEY and CDR2 SVGEGT. V shed 7 bases and J shed 2 bases, with 16 bases lying between them. The length of the CDR3 is 15 residues. The CDR3 is CASKTGPGSTDTQYF. CDR3 bases read: TGTGCCAGCAAAACAGGTCCGGGATCCACAGATACG.

Only a few counts were recorded for this clone. Read sequence stops 3 residues before the CDR3 end, and the germline J gene provides the missing end. The rearrangement uses TRBV18 and TRBJ1-2; 8 bases align to TRBD1. The CDR3 totals 16 residues. From germline, CDR1 is KGHSH and CDR2 LQKENI. The covered CDR3 bases are TGTGCCAGCTCACCACCGGCAGGGGGCAACCCCTACGAC. It is translated as CASSPPAGGNPYD. The whole CDR3 is CASSPPAGGNPYDYTF.

In the case of this clone: The read finishes 3 residues shy of the CDR3 end, and the germline J gene is used to complete it. This chain connects TRBV6-2 or TRBV6-3 to TRBJ2-3; 12 positions agree with TRBD2. The CDR3 runs 16 residues. Germline V gene sequence: CDR1 MNHEY, CDR2 SVGEGT. CDR3 bases read: TGTGCCAGCAGGCCGGGACTAGCGGGCTCAGGGGAGACG. Protein: CASRPGLAGSGET. The entire CDR3 protein is CASRPGLAGSGETQYF.

The sample holds many counts of this clone. The read ends 3 residues before the CDR3 terminus; that terminus is restored from the germline J gene. The genes are TRBV7-2 and TRBJ1-1; TRBD1 might be the D (6 bases). The CDR3 runs 14 residues. CDR1 is SGHTA, CDR2 FQGNSA, per germline. Trimming stripped 1 base from V and 4 bases from J, with 10 bases between. CDR3 amino acids: CASSLDRVVTEAFF. The CDR3 DNA, read in part, is TGTGCCAGCAGCTTAGACAGGGTCGTCACTGAA.